Below, 31 T cell receptor beta chains from the same sample are listed, as sequenced in a study of cytomegalovirus exposure and HLA in healthy donors. PCR primers comprised 60 Vbeta and 13 Jbeta primers. The data were produced by immunoSEQ multiplex PCR, yet TCRdb's version contains in-frame clones alone and is incomplete. The table shows 150,000 to 200,000 clones, with approximately 85% occurring only once. Sample: PBMCs. Every receptor here comes from a woman between 50 and 59 years old in good health and CMV-seronegative.

The chain carries TRBV29-1 and TRBJ2-1; TRBD2 might be the D (5 bases). The V and J ends lost 2 bases and 3 bases respectively, with 14 bases between them. The CDR3 extends over 15 amino acids. The germline V gene has CDR1 SQVTM and CDR2 ANQGSEA. The CDR3 spells CSVERGLGIYNEQFF. CDR3 in DNA: TGCAGCGTTGAACGTGGACTCGGGATCTACAATGAGCAGTTCTTC.

The genes are TRBV15 and TRBJ1-5, with a weak D call TRBD1 (5 bases). The germline V gene has CDR1 LNHNV and CDR2 YYDKDF (reference sequence). This CDR3 comprises 16 residues. With 1 base removed from V and 3 bases from J, the gap between germline ends came to 13 bases. CDR3: CATSRGGEGLNQPQHF. The CDR3 DNA reads TGTGCCACCAGCAGAGGGGGTGAGGGACTCAATCAGCCCCAGCATTTT.

The chain couples TRBV6-1 to TRBJ2-1; the match to TRBD2 covers 11 bases. The CDR3 extends over 14 amino acids. Germline values: CDR1 MNHNS, CDR2 SASEGT. Unmatched junction bases numbered 8, after V lost 11 bases and J lost 5 bases. This CDR3 reads CAHPSGRLNNEQFF. The CDR3 region has the DNA TGTGCCCACCCTAGCGGGAGGCTCAACAATGAGCAGTTCTTC.

The chain couples TRBV9 to TRBJ2-5; 10 nucleotides line up with TRBD2. This CDR3 has 16 residues. The germline gives CDR1 SGDLS, CDR2 YYNGEE. V dropped 0 bases and J dropped 3; count of bases not matched to a gene: 5. CDR3 sequence reads: CASSVVPLAGKETQYF. The CDR3 bases are TGTGCCAGCAGCGTAGTCCCACTAGCGGGGAAAGAGACCCAGTACTTC. The full variable domain, rest sourced from reference TRBV9 and TRBJ2-5, is DSGVTQTPKHLITATGQRVTLRCSPRSGDLSVYWYQQSLDQGLQFLIQYYNGEERAKGNILERFSAQQFPDLHSELNLSSLELGDSALYFCASSVVPLAGKETQYFGPGTRLLVL.

The rearrangement joins TRBV6-6 to TRBJ1-2, with D perhaps TRBD1 (5 bases). The V and J ends lost 3 bases and 2 bases respectively, with 10 bases between them. The germline CDR1 and CDR2 sequences are MNHNY and SVGAGI (reference sequence). The CDR3 has 14 amino acids. The DNA for the CDR3 is TGTGCCAGCAGTTATCTTCAGGGAAACTATGGCTACACCTTC. It translates to CASSYLQGNYGYTF.

V and J are TRBV13 and TRBJ1-1; D perhaps matches TRBD1 (6 bases). Trimming removed 4 bases from V and 0 bases from J, with 12 bases in between. The CDR3 sequence is 15 residues long. Per the germline V gene, CDR1 is PRHDT and CDR2 is FYEKMQ (reference sequence). CDR3 region: CASSSDSAMNTEAFF. For the CDR3, the DNA is TGTGCCAGCAGCTCGGACAGTGCAATGAACACTGAAGCTTTCTTT.

This clone turned up a few times. This chain links TRBV19 with TRBJ2-5; 7 bases fit TRBD2. The CDR3 has 21 residues. V shed 2 bases and J 1 base; nucleotides not matched to a gene: 22. Germline V CDR1 and CDR2: LNHDA, SQIVND (reference sequence). In DNA, the CDR3 is TGTGCCAGTAGTATATCAGGATTGGAGGGGTTCCGCGGGGGTTTCCAAGAGACCCAGTACTTC. Translation gives CASSISGLEGFRGGFQETQYF.

The chain employs TRBV29-1 and TRBJ1-1; D gene ambiguous. This CDR3 contains 14 residues. V was clipped by 4 bases and J by 2 bases, with 14 bases between them. Germline V gene lookup returns CDR1 SQVTM and CDR2 ANQGSEA. This chain's CDR3 is CSVGRTGFNTEAFF. The CDR3 DNA sequence: TGCAGCGTTGGACGGACGGGGTTTAACACTGAAGCTTTCTTT.

This clone has just one count. V usage is TRBV19 and J usage is TRBJ1-1, with TRBD1 matching over 8 bases. The V gene's germline CDR1 is LNHDA and CDR2 SQIVND (reference sequence). This CDR3 has 13 amino acids. V shed 5 bases, J shed 7 bases, and the junction held 6 bases outside the gene matches. The CDR3 loop reads CASSPRQGFEAFF. The CDR3 DNA reads as TGTGCCAGTAGTCCCCGACAGGGGTTTGAAGCTTTCTTT.

The V gene is TRBV5-1, the J gene TRBJ2-4; 8 nucleotides align to TRBD1. Losses at the gene ends were 0 bases for V and 6 bases for J; bases not matched to a gene: 17. The germline V gene has CDR1 SGHRS and CDR2 YFSETQ. The CDR3 covers 19 residues. CDR3 region: CASSLGDPRTGSFINIQYF. CDR3 DNA: TGCGCCAGCAGCTTGGGTGATCCCCGGACAGGGAGCTTCATAAACATTCAGTACTTC.

V usage is TRBV28 and J usage is TRBJ1-5, with D perhaps matching TRBD1 (6 bases). The germline V and J ends were trimmed by 5 bases and 5 bases, with 13 bases remaining between them. Germline values: CDR1 MDHEN, CDR2 SYDVKM. The CDR3 totals 14 residues. CDR3 protein: CASSPLQGYQPQHF. Written as DNA, the CDR3 is TGTGCCAGCAGTCCGCTTCAGGGGTATCAGCCCCAGCATTTT.

The chain carries TRBV7-2 and TRBJ1-5; TRBD1 aligns across 9 bases. Germline V gene data show CDR1 as SGHTA and CDR2 as FQGNSA. The CDR3 runs 16 residues. J gave up 0 bases and V 5 bases, and 5 bases lay outside the gene matches. The CDR3 DNA reads as TGTGCCAGCAGCCCTGGGACAGGGAATAGCAATCAGCCCCAGCATTTT. Translated, it gives CASSPGTGNSNQPQHF.

The chain uses TRBV7-2 and TRBJ2-1; a possible D gene is TRBD2 (5 bases). The CDR3 totals 16 residues. The germline V and J ends were trimmed by 0 bases and 8 bases, with 17 bases remaining between them. Per germline, CDR1 SGHTA and CDR2 FQGNSA. The CDR3 DNA reads as TGTGCCAGCAGCTTAGCGAAGGCTAGCTATGGGGATGAGCAGTTCTTC. Translation gives CASSLAKASYGDEQFF. Full variable domain (remainder filled in from reference TRBV7-2 and TRBJ2-1): GAGVSQSPSNKVTEKGKDVELRCDPISGHTALYWYRQSLGQGLEFLIYFQGNSAPDKSGLPSDRFSAERTGGSVSTLTIQRTQQEDSAVYLCASSLAKASYGDEQFFGPGTRLTVL.

The chain joins TRBV5-4 to TRBJ2-5; possibly TRBD1 for D (5 bases). The V end lost 9 bases, the J end lost 5 bases, and 17 bases lay between the germline ends. The germline gives CDR1 SGHNT, CDR2 YYREEE (reference sequence). The CDR3 runs 13 residues. The CDR3 region is CATQTQGSETQYF. The CDR3 coding sequence is TGTGCCACCCAGACGCAGGGATCGGAGACCCAGTACTTC.

This clone has just one count. The J gene is TRBJ2-1, the V gene TRBV7-2; TRBD1 aligns across 9 bases. V gave up 5 bases and J gave up 0 bases; unmatched junction bases: 11. The CDR3 is made up of 18 amino acids. Germline CDR1 is SGHTA and CDR2 is FQGNSA. The CDR3 is CASSQGQGGGNSYNEQFF. The CDR3, as DNA: TGTGCCAGCAGCCAGGGACAGGGCGGGGGTAACTCCTACAATGAGCAGTTCTTC.

The chain has TRBV6-1 and TRBJ1-1; 10 bases match TRBD1. Germline V gene sequence: CDR1 MNHNS, CDR2 SASEGT. This CDR3 has 15 amino acids. V dropped 5 bases and J dropped 4; count of bases not matched to a gene: 7. This CDR3 is CASSPAGQGITEAFF. The CDR3 bases are TGTGCCAGCAGTCCAGCGGGACAGGGGATCACTGAAGCTTTCTTT.

The V call is TRBV19, the J call TRBJ2-1, with a weak D call TRBD2 (6 bases). Between the trimmed V and J ends, which lost 2 bases and 0 bases, there was a span of 11 bases. Germline assignment: CDR1 LNHDA and CDR2 SQIVND (reference sequence). This CDR3 has 16 residues. CDR3: CASSIYTRGSYNEQFF. The CDR3 DNA reads as TGTGCCAGTAGTATATACACGCGGGGCTCCTACAATGAGCAGTTCTTC.

The CDR3: CASSDVAGVVINEQFF. Written as DNA, the CDR3 is TGTGCCAGCAGTGATGTTGCGGGAGTAGTCATCAATGAGCAGTTCTTC. This chain joins TRBV25-1 and TRBJ2-1; 7 bases agree with TRBD2. The V and J ends lost 3 bases and 6 bases, in that order; junction bases with no gene match: 11. The CDR3 covers 16 residues. The V gene's germline CDR1 is MGHDK and CDR2 SYGVNS.

This chain joins TRBV29-1 and TRBJ1-1; a weak D match, TRBD1 (6 bases). The V and J ends lost 5 bases and 8 bases respectively, with 12 bases between them. The germline V gene has CDR1 SQVTM and CDR2 ANQGSEA. The CDR3 consists of 11 residues. The DNA of the CDR3 is TGCAGCGTTCGAGGACAGCCCGAAGCTTTCTTT. It codes for CSVRGQPEAFF.

The genes are TRBV27 and TRBJ1-1, with 8 bases identical to TRBD1. This CDR3 contains 16 residues. J was trimmed by 4 bases and V by 2 bases; bases with no gene match: 9. The germline CDR1 and CDR2 sequences are MNHEY and SMNVEV (reference sequence). The CDR3 DNA follows: TGTGCCAGCAGTTTACGCAGGGGGCTCGGGATCACTGAAGCTTTCTTT. This gives the protein CASSLRRGLGITEAFF.

V and J are TRBV9 and TRBJ1-3; a possible D gene is TRBD1 (6 bases). V lost 2 bases and J 1 base, leaving 13 bases between the germline ends. CDR1 and CDR2 (germline): SGDLS, YYNGEE. This CDR3 is built from 16 residues. The CDR3 sequence is CASSVQQGFSGNTIYF. The CDR3 DNA is TGTGCCAGCAGCGTGCAACAGGGATTTTCTGGAAACACCATATATTTT.

The rearrangement joins TRBV7-9 to TRBJ1-3, with 10 positions matching TRBD1. CDR1 SEHNR and CDR2 FQNEAQ come from the germline V gene (reference sequence). CDR3 length equals 17 residues. V trimming: 2 bases; J trimming: 2 bases; junction bases outside the gene matches: 6. The DNA for the CDR3 is TGTGCCAGCAGCTTATACAGACAGGGGGCGACTGGAAACACCATATATTTT. It is translated as CASSLYRQGATGNTIYF. Variable domain in full (rest from reference TRBV7-9 and TRBJ1-3): DTGVSQNPRHKITKRGQNVTFRCDPISEHNRLYWYRQTLGQGPEFLTYFQNEAQLEKSRLLSDRFSAERPKGSFSTLEIQRTEQGDSAMYLCASSLYRQGATGNTIYFGEGSWLTVV.

V gene TRBV21-1 combines with J gene TRBJ2-5; TRBD1 is the table's D call, not checked against the DNA. The J call may be in error: the DNA end matches TRBJ2-7 better. TRBV21-1 is termed a pseudogene. The CDR3 length is 14 residues. The CDR3 region is CASGGPGSIYEQYF. The CDR3 nucleotides are TGTGCCAGCGGCGGCCCAGGGTCTATATACGAGCAGTACTTC.

The gene calls are TRBV28 and TRBJ2-5, with 8 bases identical to TRBD1. The last part of the DNA fits TRBJ2-7 better; the J call may be wrong. The germline gives CDR1 MDHEN, CDR2 SYDVKM. The CDR3 consists of 15 residues. For the CDR3, the DNA is TGTGCCAGCAGTTTCCGCGGGACAGGTACCTACGAGCAGTACTTC. Translating it yields CASSFRGTGTYEQYF.

J is TRBJ2-7 and V is TRBV28, with 7 nucleotides matching TRBD2. Germline V gene lookup returns CDR1 MDHEN and CDR2 SYDVKM. CDR3 length: 14 amino acids. The J segment lost 4 bases and the V segment lost 3 bases, leaving 6 bases of the junction unmatched. CDR3 DNA sequence: TGTGCCAGCAGTTTCGGCGGGAGTCAGTACGAGCAGTACTTC. Its protein product is CASSFGGSQYEQYF.

This rearrangement joins TRBV5-6 to TRBJ2-5; 7 nucleotides align to TRBD2. This CDR3 spans 14 amino acids. Germline-derived CDR1 and CDR2 are SGHDT and YYEEEE. V gave up 2 bases and J gave up 2 bases; unmatched junction bases: 3. Here the CDR3 reads CASSLSGEQETQYF. The CDR3 region has the DNA TGTGCCAGCAGCTTAAGCGGGGAACAAGAGACCCAGTACTTC.

The chain recombines TRBV6-4 with TRBJ2-4; a possible D gene is TRBD2 (5 bases). Germline CDR1 is MRHNA and CDR2 is SNTAGT. V gave up 6 bases and J gave up 6 bases, with 21 bases separating them. The CDR3 loop spans 16 amino acids. The DNA of the CDR3 is TGTGCCAGCAGACACCACTTCCGGGCCGGGATAAACATTCAGTACTTC. This sequence encodes CASRHHFRAGINIQYF.

V gene TRBV19 combines with J gene TRBJ1-1; weak D call: TRBD1 (5 bases). Trimming pared 1 base from V and 4 bases from J, leaving 13 bases between. The length of the CDR3 is 15 residues. CDR1 is LNHDA, CDR2 SQIVND, per germline (reference sequence). The chain's CDR3 is CASSIGIREVTEAFF. CDR3 nucleotide sequence: TGTGCCAGTAGTATAGGGATCAGGGAGGTCACTGAAGCTTTCTTT.

The chain uses TRBV19 and TRBJ1-2, with TRBD1 matching 7 bases. This CDR3 is built from 13 residues. Losses at the gene ends were 7 bases for V and 6 bases for J; bases not matched to a gene: 8. Germline CDR1 is LNHDA and CDR2 is SQIVND (reference sequence). CDR3 coding DNA: TGTGCCAGTACCTCGGGACAGCGCGATGGCTACACCTTC. Its translation is CASTSGQRDGYTF.

The rearrangement uses TRBV27 and TRBJ2-4; D ambiguous. This CDR3 has 14 residues. The V gene lost 5 bases and the J gene lost 0 bases, with 8 bases spanning the gap. Germline V gene data show CDR1 as MNHEY and CDR2 as SMNVEV (reference sequence). The CDR3: CASSPTVAKNIQYF. The CDR3 nucleotides read TGTGCCAGCAGTCCTACGGTAGCCAAAAACATTCAGTACTTC.

The chain recombines TRBV7-2 with TRBJ2-2, with 10 bases identical to TRBD2. V shed 7 bases and J 0 bases; nucleotides not matched to a gene: 2. CDR3 size: 15 residues. Germline V lookup: CDR1 SGHTA, CDR2 FQGNSA. CDR3 sequence (DNA): TGTGCCAGCACCGGACTAGCGGCGAACACCGGGGAGCTGTTTTTT. Translated: CASTGLAANTGELFF.